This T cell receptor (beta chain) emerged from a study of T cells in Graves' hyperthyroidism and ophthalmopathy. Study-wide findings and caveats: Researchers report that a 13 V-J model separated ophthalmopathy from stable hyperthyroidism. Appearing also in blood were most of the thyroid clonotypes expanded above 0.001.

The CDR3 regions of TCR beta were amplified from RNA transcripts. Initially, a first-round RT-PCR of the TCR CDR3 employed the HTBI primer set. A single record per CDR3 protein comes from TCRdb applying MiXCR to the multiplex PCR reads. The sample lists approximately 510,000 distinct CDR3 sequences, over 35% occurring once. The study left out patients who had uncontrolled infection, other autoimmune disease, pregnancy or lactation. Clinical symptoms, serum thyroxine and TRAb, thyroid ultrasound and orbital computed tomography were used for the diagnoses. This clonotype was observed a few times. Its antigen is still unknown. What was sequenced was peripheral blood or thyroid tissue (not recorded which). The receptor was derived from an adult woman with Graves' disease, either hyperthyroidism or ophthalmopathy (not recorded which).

CDR3 nucleotides: TGCAGCGTTGTGGTTTCAGGGGAGGTTCGCGAGCAGTACTTC. This gives the protein CSVVVSGEVREQYF. This sequence joins TRBV29-1 and TRBJ2-7; D may correspond to TRBD1 or TRBD2 (6 bases each). Germline loops: CDR1 SQVTM, CDR2 ANQGSEA. Trimming took 4 bases from V and 6 from J, leaving 19 bases between them. The CDR3 is made up of 14 amino acids.